This record covers a single T cell receptor beta chain. Its antigen is currently unknown. The data derive from a study of T-cell reconstitution after alpha-beta-depleted transplantation in children. Study-wide points: One year after transplant, T-cell counts and diversity came mostly from newly produced T cells. Diversity of TCRbeta at day 60 was high in some patients, arising from surviving recipient T cells and thymic progenitors. Reports say that about two months after transplant, the alpha-beta T cells came out of several hundred graft clones that had expanded.

With 3 bases removed from V and 7 bases from J, the gap between germline ends came to 12 bases. The length of the CDR3 is 14 residues. Construction of the TCRbeta library involved unique molecular identifiers. TCRdb passed the PCR reads through MiXCR, listing each CDR3 protein once. Seen here are 45,000 to 60,000 distinct CDR3 sequences, 52% observed once, and the top ten hold roughly two fifths. The material sequenced was peripheral blood, taken before TCRalphabeta/CD19-depleted stem cell transplant. The clonotype comes from a boy less than two years old with SCID, due to receive a stem cell transplant. This chain connects TRBV12-3 or TRBV12-4 to TRBJ2-2; TRBD1 might be the D (5 bases). This CDR3 reads CASSFQGPSGELFF. DNA for the CDR3: TGTGCCAGCAGTTTTCAGGGTCCCAGCGGGGAGCTGTTTTTT.